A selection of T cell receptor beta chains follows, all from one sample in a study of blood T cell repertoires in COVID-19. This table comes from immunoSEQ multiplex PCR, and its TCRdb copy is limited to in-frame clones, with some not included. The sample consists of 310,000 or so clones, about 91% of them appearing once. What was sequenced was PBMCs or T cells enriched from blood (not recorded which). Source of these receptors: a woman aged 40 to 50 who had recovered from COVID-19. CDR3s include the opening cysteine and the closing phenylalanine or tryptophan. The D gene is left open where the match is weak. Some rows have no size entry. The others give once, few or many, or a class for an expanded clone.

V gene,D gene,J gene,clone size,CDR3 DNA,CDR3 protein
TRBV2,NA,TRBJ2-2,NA,TGTGCCAGCATCTGGGGGCTGAACACCGGGGAGCTGTTTTTT,CASIWGLNTGELFF
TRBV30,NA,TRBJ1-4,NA,TGTGCCTGGAACAGGGAAGAGGCGACTAATGAAAAACTGTTTTTT,CAWNREEATNEKLFF
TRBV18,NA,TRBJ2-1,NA,TGTGCCAGCTCACCCCCGTCCGGACTTACCTACAATGAGCAGTTCTTC,CASSPPSGLTYNEQFF
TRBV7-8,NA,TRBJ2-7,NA,TGTGCCAGCAGCCGCACACCGACCTACGAGCAGTACTTC,CASSRTPTYEQYF
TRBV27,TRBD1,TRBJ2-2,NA,TGTGCCAGCAGCACCGGGACAGGGAAGGACACCGGGGAGCTGTTTTTT,CASSTGTGKDTGELFF
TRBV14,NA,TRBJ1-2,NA,TGTGCCAGCAGTCCACATCCCACCCGACAGGACCTCTATGGCTACACCTTC,CASSPHPTRQDLYGYTF
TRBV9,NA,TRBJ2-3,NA,TGTGCCAGCAGCGTAGATGACAGTGGGTTGGCCTTAGATGCGCAGTATTTT,CASSVDDSGLALDAQYF
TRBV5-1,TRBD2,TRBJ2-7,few,TGCGCCAGCAGCTCCGGACTAGCGGGGGGCAAGGGGTCGCGAGAGCAGTACTTC,CASSSGLAGGKGSREQYF
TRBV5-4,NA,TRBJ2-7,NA,TGTGCCAGCAGCTTGGATAATTACGAGCAGTACTTC,CASSLDNYEQYF
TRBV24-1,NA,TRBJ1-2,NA,TGTGCCACCAGTGAAGGGGGAAACTATGGCTACACCTTC,CATSEGGNYGYTF
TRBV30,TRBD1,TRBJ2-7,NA,TGTGCCTGGAGTAACAGGGGGGAGCTAGAGGAGCAGTACTTC,CAWSNRGELEEQYF
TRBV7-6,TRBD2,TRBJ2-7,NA,TGTGCCAGCAGCTTAGCAAATATAGTCAGCGGGAGGGACGAGCAGTACTTC,CASSLANIVSGRDEQYF
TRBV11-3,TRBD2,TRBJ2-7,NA,TGTGCCAGCAGCCCGGGGACTAGCAGTACCTACGAGCAGTACTTC,CASSPGTSSTYEQYF
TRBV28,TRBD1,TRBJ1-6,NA,TGTGCCAGCAGTCTTGTTGGTATTCGACAGGGTCGAATCCCACCCCTCCACTTT,CASSLVGIRQGRIPPLHF
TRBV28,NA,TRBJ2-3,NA,TGTGCCAGCGGGAGGACGGAAAGCACAGATACGCAGTATTTT,CASGRTESTDTQYF
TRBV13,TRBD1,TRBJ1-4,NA,TGTGCCAGCAGCGCCGTCGGGACAGGGGTTGAAAAACTGTTTTTT,CASSAVGTGVEKLFF
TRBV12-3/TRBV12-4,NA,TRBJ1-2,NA,TGTGCCAGCAGTCCAACAGGGAGCTATGGCTACACCTTC,CASSPTGSYGYTF
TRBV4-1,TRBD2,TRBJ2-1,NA,TGCGCCAGCAGCCAAGCAGGGAGCGGGAGTGACAATGAGCAGTTCTTC,CASSQAGSGSDNEQFF
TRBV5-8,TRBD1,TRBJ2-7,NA,TGTGCCAGCAGCTTGGTGACAGGGGAGAACGAGCAGTACTTC,CASSLVTGENEQYF
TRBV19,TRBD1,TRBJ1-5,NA,TGTGCCAGTATCGGGGGGACAGGGGATATCCCCCAGCATTTT,CASIGGTGDIPQHF
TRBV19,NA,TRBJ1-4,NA,TGTGCCAGTAAAGGATCGGCGGGGTCCCCTAATGAAAAACTGTTTTTT,CASKGSAGSPNEKLFF
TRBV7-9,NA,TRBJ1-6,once,TGTGCCAGCAGCGTAGTCGATTCACCCCTCCACTTT,CASSVVDSPLHF
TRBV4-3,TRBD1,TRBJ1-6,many,TGCGCCAGCAGCCAGGCCCAGGGGGCTAATTCACCCCTCCACTTT,CASSQAQGANSPLHF
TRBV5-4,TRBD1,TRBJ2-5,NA,TGTGCCAGCAGCCGGGCCGGGACAGGTCAAGAGACCCAGTACTTC,CASSRAGTGQETQYF
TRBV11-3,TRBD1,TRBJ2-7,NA,TGTGCCAGCCGGGACAGGGTCACCTACGAGCAGTACTTC,CASRDRVTYEQYF
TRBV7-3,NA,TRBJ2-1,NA,TGTGCCAGCAGACCTGACTCCTCCCTAGAGAATGAGCAGTTCTTC,CASRPDSSLENEQFF
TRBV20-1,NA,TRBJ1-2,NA,TGCAGTGCTATCACAGGGAATGGCTACACCTTC,CSAITGNGYTF
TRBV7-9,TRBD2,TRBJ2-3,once,TGTGCCAGCAGCTTCCCGGGACTAGCGGACAAGTATTTT,CASSFPGLADKYF
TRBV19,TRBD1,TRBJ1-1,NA,TGTGCCAGTAGTAAACGTTGGACAGGCACACCGGGGACTGAAGCTTTCTTT,CASSKRWTGTPGTEAFF
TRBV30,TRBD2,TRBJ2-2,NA,TGTGCCCTGGAAGGTGCTAGCGGGCTAACCGGGGAGCTGTTTTTT,CALEGASGLTGELFF
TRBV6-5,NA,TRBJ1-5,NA,TGTGCCAGCAGTTATGACTTCAATCAGCCCCAGCATTTT,CASSYDFNQPQHF
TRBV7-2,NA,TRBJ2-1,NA,TGTGCCAGCAGCCCCTCGGGACTCCACAATGAGCAGTTCTTC,CASSPSGLHNEQFF
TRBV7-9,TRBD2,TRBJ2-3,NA,TGTGCCAGCAGCTCCTCCCCACTAGCGGCGGATACGCAGTATTTT,CASSSSPLAADTQYF
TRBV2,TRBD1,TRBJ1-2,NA,TGTGCCAGCAGTGAAGGAGGGGGACAGAATCGTCTATTAGGCTACACCTTC,CASSEGGGQNRLLGYTF
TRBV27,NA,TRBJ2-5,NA,TGTGCCAGCAGTTTACGGGGGATTTACCAAGAGACCCAGTACTTC,CASSLRGIYQETQYF
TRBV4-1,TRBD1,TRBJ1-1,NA,TGCGCCAGCAGACAGGGGGCTCTAATGAACACTGAAGCTTTCTTT,CASRQGALMNTEAFF
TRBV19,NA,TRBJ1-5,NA,TGTGCCGGCGGGGGGGGCTTAGGCAATCAGCCCCAGCATTTT,CAGGGGLGNQPQHF
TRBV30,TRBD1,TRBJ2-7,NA,TGTGCCTGGAGTTTTCCCGGGACAGGGGCGGGCGAGCAGTACTTC,CAWSFPGTGAGEQYF
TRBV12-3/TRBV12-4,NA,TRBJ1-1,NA,TGTGCCAGCAGTTTCCTAGGGGACACTGAAGCTTTCTTT,CASSFLGDTEAFF